These T cell receptor beta chains were read from a single sample in a study of memory CD4+ T cells and cytomegalovirus serostatus. Sequencing was performed with immunoSEQ multiplex PCR; in TCRdb, only in-frame clones are kept and a portion is missing. The sample lists some 52,000 clones; around 81% were seen once. The sequencing input was memory CD4+ T cells from blood. These receptors were collected from an adult in good health and CMV-seronegative. Each CDR3 is given with its conserved first and last residue. A D gene is named only where the DNA matches it firmly. Not every row has a clone size; where given, it reads once, few, many or a size class.

>NA|TRBV12-5|TRBJ1-1|12|NA
CASGYRGAEAFF
TGTGCTAGTGGTTATAGGGGGGCTGAAGCTTTCTTT
>TRBD1|TRBV4-3|TRBJ1-4|15|once
CASSQFGTANEKLFF
TGCGCCAGCAGCCAGTTCGGGACAGCTAATGAAAAACTGTTTTTT
>NA|TRBV19|TRBJ1-1|13|few
CASILRGNTEAFF
TGTGCCAGTATCCTTAGGGGGAACACTGAAGCTTTCTTT
>NA|TRBV6-4|TRBJ1-5|13|NA
CASSQIDGQPQHF
TGTGCCAGCAGCCAAATAGATGGTCAGCCCCAGCATTTT
>NA|TRBV20-1|TRBJ2-7|11|once
CSGGERYEQYF
TGCAGTGGGGGGGAGAGGTACGAGCAGTACTTC
>NA|TRBV29-1|TRBJ1-2|15|NA
CSVGGLRVIGGGYTF
TGCAGCGTTGGAGGCCTCAGGGTGATAGGGGGAGGCTACACCTTC
>NA|TRBV2|TRBJ2-2|14|few
CAAMGSGAAGELFF
TGTGCTGCAATGGGATCGGGGGCCGCCGGGGAGCTGTTTTTT
>NA|TRBV7-2|TRBJ1-1|14|NA
CASSSGQMNTEAFF
TGTGCCAGCAGCAGTGGACAGATGAACACTGAAGCTTTCTTT
>NA|TRBV5-4|TRBJ2-4|19|NA
CASSSRGGGVGNPKNIQYF
TGTGCCAGCAGCTCGAGAGGGGGGGGAGTTGGTAACCCCAAAAACATTCAGTACTTC
>NA|TRBV5-1|TRBJ1-6|15|NA
CASTPTGTYNSPLHF
TGCGCCAGCACCCCCACAGGGACTTATAATTCACCCCTCCACTTT
>NA|TRBV7-2|TRBJ2-2|16|few
CASSLMQFAGGGELFF
TGTGCCAGCAGCTTAATGCAGTTTGCCGGCGGCGGGGAGCTGTTTTTT
>NA|TRBV2|TRBJ1-3|16|NA
CASYPRITGSGNTIYF
TGTGCCAGCTACCCTAGAATTACAGGGAGCGGAAACACCATATATTTT
>NA|TRBV28|TRBJ1-2|16|once
CASSRGGAGSNYGYTF
TGTGCCAGCAGCCGGGGGGGGGCCGGAAGCAACTATGGCTACACCTTC
>NA|TRBV6-5|TRBJ1-2|15|NA
CASSYSGGRRSGYTF
TGTGCCAGCAGTTACTCCGGGGGTCGGCGGTCTGGCTACACCTTC
>NA|TRBV27|TRBJ2-7|12|NA
CASSSGWGEQYF
TGTGCCAGCAGCTCCGGATGGGGGGAGCAGTACTTC
>NA|TRBV6-1|TRBJ2-7|14|NA
CASNGRLSSYEQYF
TGTGCCAGCAACGGCAGGCTAAGCTCCTACGAGCAGTACTTC
>NA|TRBV2|TRBJ2-5|14|NA
CASSEVGSRETQYF
TGTGCCAGCAGTGAAGTTGGTAGCCGGGAGACCCAGTACTTC
>NA|TRBV6-1|TRBJ1-6|11|once
CASRAGAPLHF
TGTGCCAGCAGGGCGGGTGCACCCCTCCACTTT
>NA|TRBV2|TRBJ1-5|17|NA
CASSEFGGGWSNQPQHF
TGTGCCAGCAGTGAATTCGGTGGGGGATGGAGCAATCAGCCCCAGCATTTT
>TRBD2|TRBV7-2|TRBJ2-3|15|NA
CASSTLAGGWDTQYF
TGTGCCAGCAGCACACTAGCGGGAGGGTGGGATACGCAGTATTTT
>NA|TRBV6-5|TRBJ1-1|14|NA
CASSGRNQDTEAFF
TGTGCCAGCAGTGGCCGGAACCAGGACACTGAAGCTTTCTTT
>TRBD2|TRBV10-2|TRBJ2-3|15|NA
CASSQAGGRTDTQYF
TGCGCCAGCAGCCAAGCGGGAGGCCGCACAGATACGCAGTATTTT
>NA|TRBV27|TRBJ1-1|13|NA
CASSFLSFTEAFF
TGTGCCAGCAGTTTTTTATCTTTTACTGAAGCTTTCTTT
>NA|TRBV5-1|TRBJ1-1|12|NA
CASSLRETEAFF
TGCGCCAGCAGCTTGAGGGAAACTGAAGCTTTCTTT
>NA|TRBV29-1|TRBJ1-2|14|NA
CSLSGETANYGYTF
TGCAGCTTGAGTGGGGAGACAGCTAACTATGGCTACACCTTC
>NA|TRBV5-4|TRBJ2-6|16|NA
CASSLNRESGANVLTF
TGTGCCAGCAGCCTCAACAGGGAATCTGGGGCCAACGTCCTGACTTTC
>NA|TRBV5-6|TRBJ1-3|14|NA
CASSTPTSGNTIYF
TGTGCCAGCAGCACTCCGACTTCTGGAAACACCATATATTTT
>TRBD2|TRBV27|TRBJ2-1|15|NA
CASSLYGRAPNEQFF
TGTGCCAGCAGTTTATACGGGAGGGCCCCCAATGAGCAGTTCTTC
>NA|TRBV4-1|TRBJ2-2|15|NA
CASSQVLRDTGELFF
TGCGCCAGCAGCCAAGTCCTACGGGACACCGGGGAGCTGTTTTTT
>TRBD2|TRBV7-2|TRBJ2-7|16|NA
CASSLSRTSGSHEQYF
TGTGCCAGCAGCTTAAGCCGGACTAGCGGGAGCCACGAGCAGTACTTC
>TRBD1|TRBV15|TRBJ1-1|14|NA
CATSRGTGELEAFF
TGTGCCACCAGCAGAGGGACAGGGGAGCTTGAAGCTTTCTTT
>NA|TRBV28|TRBJ2-5|19|NA
CASSLFMAGSGGREETQYF
TGTGCCAGCAGTTTATTTATGGCGGGGTCAGGGGGAAGAGAAGAGACCCAGTACTTC
>NA|TRBV5-1|TRBJ2-7|13|NA
CASSLQESYEQYF
TGCGCCAGCAGCTTACAGGAATCCTACGAGCAGTACTTC
>NA|TRBV29-1|TRBJ2-3|14|few
CSVWGAGSTDTQYF
TGCAGCGTTTGGGGGGCAGGGAGCACAGATACGCAGTATTTT
>TRBD2|TRBV27|TRBJ2-1|16|NA
CASSTRTSGGTNEQFF
TGTGCCAGCAGTACCCGGACTAGCGGGGGGACCAATGAGCAGTTCTTC
>NA|TRBV7-9|TRBJ1-5|14|NA
CASSGAGANQPQHF
TGTGCCAGCAGTGGGGCAGGGGCAAATCAGCCCCAGCATTTT
>NA|TRBV30|TRBJ1-6|11|NA
CAWSVQGPLHF
TGTGCCTGGAGTGTGCAGGGGCCCCTCCACTTT
>TRBD1|TRBV5-1|TRBJ1-5|14|NA
CASSPGTANQPQHF
TGCGCCAGCAGCCCGGGGACAGCTAATCAGCCCCAGCATTTT
>NA|TRBV6-5|TRBJ2-7|14|NA
CASSLQGIDYEQYF
TGTGCCAGCAGCCTACAGGGAATCGACTACGAGCAGTACTTC
>TRBD2|TRBV2|TRBJ2-7|16|NA
CASSADLAGGLYEQYF
TGTGCCAGCAGTGCAGACCTAGCGGGGGGTCTCTACGAGCAGTACTTC
>TRBD1|TRBV12-5|TRBJ2-1|16|NA
CASGARQGAIGNEQFF
TGTGCTAGTGGTGCTCGGCAGGGGGCGATTGGCAATGAGCAGTTCTTC
>NA|TRBV5-4|TRBJ1-5|16|NA
CASSLDGVGGNQPQHF
TGTGCCAGCAGCTTGGATGGAGTGGGAGGCAATCAGCCCCAGCATTTT
>TRBD1|TRBV28|TRBJ2-2|15|many
CASSFTGAKTGELFF
TGTGCCAGCAGCTTCACAGGGGCGAAAACCGGGGAGCTGTTTTTT